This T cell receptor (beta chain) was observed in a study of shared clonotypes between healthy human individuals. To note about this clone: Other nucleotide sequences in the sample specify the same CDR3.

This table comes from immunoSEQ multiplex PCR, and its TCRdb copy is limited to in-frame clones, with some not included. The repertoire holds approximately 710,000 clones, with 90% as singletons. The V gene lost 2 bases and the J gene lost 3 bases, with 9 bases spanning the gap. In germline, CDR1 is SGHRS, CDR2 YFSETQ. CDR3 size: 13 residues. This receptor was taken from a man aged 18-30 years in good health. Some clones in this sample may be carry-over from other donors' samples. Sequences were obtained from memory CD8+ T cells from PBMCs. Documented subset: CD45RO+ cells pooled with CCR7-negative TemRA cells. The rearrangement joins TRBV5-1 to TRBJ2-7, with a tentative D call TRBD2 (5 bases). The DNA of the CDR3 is TGCGCCAGCAGCTTAGATACTAGCTACGAGCAGTACTTC. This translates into CASSLDTSYEQYF.